The rows below give T cell receptor beta chains drawn from one sample of a study of cytomegalovirus exposure and HLA in healthy donors. Repertoires were generated with immunoSEQ multiplex PCR, while TCRdb's copy carries only in-frame clones and drops some. This table has roughly 180,000 clones, around 85% appearing once. Source material: PBMCs. The source is a boy between 2 and 10 years old in good health and CMV-seronegative. The CDR3 runs from the conserved cysteine through the conserved F or W. The D gene is left open where the match is weak. Not every row has a clone size; where given, it reads once, few, many or a size class.

CDR3: CASSPERLATGELFF
DNA: TGTGCCAGCAGCCCAGAGCGGTTGGCGACCGGGGAGCTGTTTTTT
J: TRBJ2-2
V: TRBV7-8
size: NA
D: NA

CDR3: CASSQERPSRPNEQFF
DNA: TGCGCCAGCAGCCAAGAGCGGCCTTCCCGGCCCAATGAGCAGTTCTTC
J: TRBJ2-1
V: TRBV4-1
size: once
D: NA

CDR3: CASSLKRVPYEQYF
DNA: TGTGCCAGCAGTTTGAAACGGGTCCCCTACGAGCAGTACTTC
J: TRBJ2-7
V: TRBV28
size: few
D: NA

CDR3: CASSSVGLFSDTQYF
DNA: TGTGCCAGCAGCTCCGTCGGACTATTTTCGGATACGCAGTATTTT
J: TRBJ2-3
V: TRBV7-9
size: NA
D: NA

CDR3: CASSLRNRASEKLFF
DNA: TGTGCCAGCAGCTTACGCAACAGGGCTAGTGAAAAACTGTTTTTT
J: TRBJ1-4
V: TRBV7-8
size: once
D: NA

CDR3: CASSPGWQGATGELFF
DNA: TGCGCCAGCAGCCCAGGTTGGCAGGGGGCGACCGGGGAGCTGTTTTTT
J: TRBJ2-2
V: TRBV5-1
size: NA
D: TRBD1

CDR3: CASSPRTVNTGELFF
DNA: TGTGCCAGCAGCCCCCGGACAGTAAACACCGGGGAGCTGTTTTTT
J: TRBJ2-2
V: TRBV13
size: NA
D: NA

CDR3: CSAVRTSGQETQYF
DNA: TGCAGCGCAGTCCGGACTAGCGGACAAGAGACCCAGTACTTC
J: TRBJ2-5
V: TRBV29-1
size: NA
D: TRBD2

CDR3: CASSLSGGLEYEQYF
DNA: TGTGCCAGCAGCTTGAGCGGCGGACTAGAGTACGAGCAGTACTTC
J: TRBJ2-7
V: TRBV5-4
size: NA
D: TRBD2

CDR3: CASSSWDKNQPQHF
DNA: TGTGCCAGCAGCTCTTGGGACAAGAATCAGCCCCAGCATTTT
J: TRBJ1-5
V: TRBV5-6
size: NA
D: NA

CDR3: CASSARDFSSGNTIYF
DNA: TGTGCCAGTAGTGCCCGGGACTTTTCCTCTGGAAACACCATATATTTT
J: TRBJ1-3
V: TRBV19
size: NA
D: NA

CDR3: CASSQSGSAYNEQFF
DNA: TGTGCCAGTAGCCAGAGCGGGAGCGCCTACAATGAGCAGTTCTTC
J: TRBJ2-1
V: TRBV19
size: few
D: TRBD2

CDR3: CASSPQTSSADTQYF
DNA: TGTGCCAGCAGCCCCCAGACTAGCTCGGCAGATACGCAGTATTTT
J: TRBJ2-3
V: TRBV6-1
size: NA
D: TRBD2

CDR3: CASSLKTAANYGYTF
DNA: TGTGCCAGCAGTTTAAAGACAGCAGCTAACTATGGCTACACCTTC
J: TRBJ1-2
V: TRBV28
size: NA
D: NA

CDR3: CASSLARLRTDTQYF
DNA: TGTGCCAGCAGCTTGGCCCGTCTACGCACAGATACGCAGTATTTT
J: TRBJ2-3
V: TRBV5-6
size: few
D: NA

CDR3: CASSGSGGNRGQAFF
DNA: TGTGCCAGCAGCGGGAGTGGAGGGAACAGGGGGCAAGCTTTCTTT
J: TRBJ1-1
V: TRBV2
size: NA
D: TRBD1

CDR3: CASSSGGKGYTF
DNA: TGTGCCAGCAGTTCCGGAGGAAAAGGCTACACCTTC
J: TRBJ1-2
V: TRBV28
size: NA
D: NA

CDR3: CAWSQTSTDTQYF
DNA: TGTGCCTGGAGTCAGACTAGCACAGATACGCAGTATTTT
J: TRBJ2-3
V: TRBV30
size: NA
D: NA

CDR3: CAWSGLRQYGEQFF
DNA: TGTGCCTGGAGTGGACTGCGACAGTACGGTGAGCAGTTCTTC
J: TRBJ2-1
V: TRBV30
size: NA
D: NA

CDR3: CSSSLGDRGVLYGYTF
DNA: TGTTCCAGCAGCTTAGGAGACAGGGGCGTCCTTTATGGCTACACCTTC
J: TRBJ1-2
V: TRBV7-9
size: NA
D: TRBD1

CDR3: CAWSPGTGNQPQHF
DNA: TGTGCCTGGAGTCCCGGGACAGGGAATCAGCCCCAGCATTTT
J: TRBJ1-5
V: TRBV30
size: NA
D: TRBD1

CDR3: CASSLTGTSETGEQYF
DNA: TGCGCCAGCAGCTTGACTGGGACTAGTGAGACAGGCGAGCAGTACTTC
J: TRBJ2-7
V: TRBV5-1
size: NA
D: TRBD2

CDR3: CASSLQGTNYGYTF
DNA: TGTGCCAGCAGCTTGCAGGGGACTAACTATGGCTACACCTTC
J: TRBJ1-2
V: TRBV5-6
size: NA
D: NA

CDR3: CASSDPRAGGQQTQYF
DNA: TGTGCCAGCAGTGACCCCAGAGCGGGGGGGCAACAGACCCAGTACTTC
J: TRBJ2-5
V: TRBV2
size: few
D: TRBD2

CDR3: CAWSVILGTPASSPLHF
DNA: TGTGCCTGGAGTGTAATTTTAGGGACACCAGCGAGTTCACCCCTCCACTTT
J: TRBJ1-6
V: TRBV30
size: NA
D: NA

CDR3: CASSPRLPGGEAVAYTF
DNA: TGTGCCAGCTCACCAAGGCTTCCAGGGGGCGAGGCTGTAGCCTACACCTTC
J: TRBJ1-2
V: TRBV18
size: NA
D: TRBD1

CDR3: CAWSVPGYTTEAFF
DNA: TGTGCCTGGAGTGTACCGGGATATACCACTGAAGCTTTCTTT
J: TRBJ1-1
V: TRBV30
size: once
D: NA

CDR3: CASSLDGGGGNEQFF
DNA: TGTGCCAGCAGCTTGGACGGGGGAGGAGGGAATGAGCAGTTCTTC
J: TRBJ2-1
V: TRBV5-4
size: NA
D: NA

CDR3: CASSLSAGGPVGELFF
DNA: TGTGCCAGTAGCTTATCGGCGGGAGGGCCTGTCGGGGAGCTGTTTTTT
J: TRBJ2-2
V: TRBV19
size: NA
D: TRBD2

CDR3: CASSLSGGEVGELFF
DNA: TGTGCCAGCAGTTTGAGCGGGGGGGAAGTCGGGGAGCTGTTTTTT
J: TRBJ2-2
V: TRBV28
size: NA
D: TRBD2

CDR3: CASSEARGASSPLHF
DNA: TGTGCCAGCAGTGAAGCGCGGGGGGCCAGTTCACCCCTCCACTTT
J: TRBJ1-6
V: TRBV6-1
size: NA
D: NA

CDR3: CASWDRGNNEAFF
DNA: TGTGCCAGTTGGGACAGGGGGAATAATGAAGCTTTCTTT
J: TRBJ1-1
V: TRBV2
size: NA
D: TRBD1

CDR3: CASSLEGQGPDTQYF
DNA: TGTGCCAGCAGTTTAGAGGGACAGGGACCAGATACGCAGTATTTT
J: TRBJ2-3
V: TRBV27
size: NA
D: TRBD1

CDR3: CAWSRGTYNEQFF
DNA: TGTGCCTGGAGCAGGGGAACGTATAATGAGCAGTTCTTC
J: TRBJ2-1
V: TRBV30
size: few
D: NA

CDR3: CASSEGAWGRTEAFF
DNA: TGCGCCAGCAGCGAAGGGGCATGGGGTCGAACTGAAGCTTTCTTT
J: TRBJ1-1
V: TRBV10-1
size: NA
D: NA